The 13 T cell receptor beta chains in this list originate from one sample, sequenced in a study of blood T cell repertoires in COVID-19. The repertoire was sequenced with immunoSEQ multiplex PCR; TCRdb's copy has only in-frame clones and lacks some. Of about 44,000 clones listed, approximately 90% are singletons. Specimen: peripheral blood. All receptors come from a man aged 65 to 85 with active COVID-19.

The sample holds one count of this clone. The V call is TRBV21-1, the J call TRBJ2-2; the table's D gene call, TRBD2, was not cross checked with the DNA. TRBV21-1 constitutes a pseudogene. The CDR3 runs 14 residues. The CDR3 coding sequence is TGTGCCACCCGGGAGGGGCCGGGCACCGGGGAGCTGTTTTTT. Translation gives CATREGPGTGELFF.

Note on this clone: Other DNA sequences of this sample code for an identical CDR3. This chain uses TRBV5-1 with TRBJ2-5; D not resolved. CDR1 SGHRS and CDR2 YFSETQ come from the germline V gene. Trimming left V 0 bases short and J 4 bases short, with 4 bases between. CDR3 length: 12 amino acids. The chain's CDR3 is CASSLAGETQYF. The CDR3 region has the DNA TGCGCCAGCAGCTTGGCGGGAGAGACCCAGTACTTC.

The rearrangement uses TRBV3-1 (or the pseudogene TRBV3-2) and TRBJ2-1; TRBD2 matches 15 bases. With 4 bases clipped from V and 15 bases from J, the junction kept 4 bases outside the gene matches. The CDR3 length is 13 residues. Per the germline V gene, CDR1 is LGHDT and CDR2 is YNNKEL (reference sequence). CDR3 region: CASSRGTSGGTFF. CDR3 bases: TGTGCCAGCAGCCGTGGGACTAGCGGGGGGACGTTCTTC.

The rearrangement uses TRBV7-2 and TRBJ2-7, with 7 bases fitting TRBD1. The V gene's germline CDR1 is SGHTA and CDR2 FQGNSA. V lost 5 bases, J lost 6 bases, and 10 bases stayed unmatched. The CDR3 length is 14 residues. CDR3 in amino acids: CASSTGTASLEQYF. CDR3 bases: TGTGCCAGCAGCACGGGGACAGCGTCCCTCGAGCAGTACTTC.

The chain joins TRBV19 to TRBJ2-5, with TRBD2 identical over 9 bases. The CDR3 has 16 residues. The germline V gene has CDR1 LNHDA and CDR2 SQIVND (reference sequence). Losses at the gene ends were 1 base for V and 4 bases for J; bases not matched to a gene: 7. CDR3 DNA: TGTGCCAGTAGTATAGTTGCGGGACTAGCAGGAGAGACCCAGTACTTC. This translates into CASSIVAGLAGETQYF.

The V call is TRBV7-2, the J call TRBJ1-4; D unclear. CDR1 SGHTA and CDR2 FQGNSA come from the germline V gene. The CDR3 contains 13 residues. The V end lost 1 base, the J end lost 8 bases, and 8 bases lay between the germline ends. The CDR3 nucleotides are TGTGCCAGCAGCTTAGGCGGGCGGGAAAAACTGTTTTTT. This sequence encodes CASSLGGREKLFF.

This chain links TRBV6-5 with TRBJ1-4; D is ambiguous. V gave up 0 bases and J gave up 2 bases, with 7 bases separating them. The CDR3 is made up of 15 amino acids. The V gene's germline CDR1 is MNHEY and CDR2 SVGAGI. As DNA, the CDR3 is TGTGCCAGCAGTTACTCGTCGCAGACTAATGAAAAACTGTTTTTT. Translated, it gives CASSYSSQTNEKLFF.

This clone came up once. This chain's CDR3 is CASSFGQGSNEQFF. The CDR3 coding sequence is TGTGCCAGCAGCTTCGGACAGGGGTCAAATGAGCAGTTCTTC. The rearrangement uses TRBV7-2 and TRBJ2-1; 9 nucleotides match TRBD1. The length of the CDR3 is 14 residues. Germline CDR1 and CDR2: SGHTA and FQGNSA. V shed 3 bases and J 7 bases; nucleotides not matched to a gene: 4.

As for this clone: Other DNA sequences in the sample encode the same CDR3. CDR3 DNA: TGTGCCAGCAGCTTAGGGGGGACAGGGTACGAGCAGTACTTC. Its translation is CASSLGGTGYEQYF. The V call is TRBV11-2, the J call TRBJ2-7, with 9 bases identical to TRBD1. CDR3 length equals 14 residues. The junction had 2 bases not matched to a gene; V was cut back by 1 base and J by 4 bases. Germline lookup yields CDR1 SGHAT and CDR2 FQNNGV.

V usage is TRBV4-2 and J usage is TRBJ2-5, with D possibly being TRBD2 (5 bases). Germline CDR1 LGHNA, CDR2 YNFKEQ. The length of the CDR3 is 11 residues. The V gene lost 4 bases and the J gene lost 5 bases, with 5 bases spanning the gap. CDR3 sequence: CASSPGETQYF. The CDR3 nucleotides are TGTGCCAGCAGCCCGGGGGAGACCCAGTACTTC.

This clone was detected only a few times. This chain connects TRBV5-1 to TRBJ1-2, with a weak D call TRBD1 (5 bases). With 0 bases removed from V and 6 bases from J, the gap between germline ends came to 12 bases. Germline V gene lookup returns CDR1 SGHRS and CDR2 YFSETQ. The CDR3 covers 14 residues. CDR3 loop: CASSLAVAGNGYTF. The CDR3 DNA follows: TGCGCCAGCAGCTTGGCCGTGGCAGGGAATGGCTACACCTTC.

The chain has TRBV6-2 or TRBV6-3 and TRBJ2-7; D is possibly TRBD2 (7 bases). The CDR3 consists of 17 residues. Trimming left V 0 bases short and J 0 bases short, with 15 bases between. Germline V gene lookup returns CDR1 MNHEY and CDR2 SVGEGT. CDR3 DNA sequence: TGTGCCAGCAGTTACTCGTTGCCCGGGGGGCTCTCCTACGAGCAGTACTTC. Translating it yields CASSYSLPGGLSYEQYF.

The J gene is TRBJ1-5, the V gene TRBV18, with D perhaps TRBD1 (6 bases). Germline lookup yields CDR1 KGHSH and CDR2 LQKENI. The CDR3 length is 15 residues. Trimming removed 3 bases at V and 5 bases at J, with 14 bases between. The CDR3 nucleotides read TGTGCCAGCTCACCGAACCCTGGGGGCGATCAGCCCCAGCATTTT. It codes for CASSPNPGGDQPQHF.